These T cell receptor beta chains were read from a single sample in a study of Tregs in tolerant kidney transplant recipients. TCRdb keeps only in-frame clones here, not all; method: immunoSEQ multiplex PCR. The table includes 92,000 or so clones, approximately 94% detected once. The sequenced material came from CD8+ T cells from blood. These receptors were taken from a human donor in good health. Both conserved end residues are part of each CDR3. The order of the fields is CDR3 DNA, CDR3 protein, J gene, V gene, clone size, CDR3 length, D gene. A D gene is named only where the DNA matches it firmly. The size field is filled for only some rows; it gives once, few, many or a size class.

cdr3_nt: TGTGCCAGCAGCCAAGAAGGGGCAACTAATGAAAAACTGTTTTTT
cdr3_aa: CASSQEGATNEKLFF
j_call: TRBJ1-4
v_call: TRBV14
clone_size: NA
cdr3_length: 15
d_call: NA

cdr3_nt: TGTGCCAGCAGTGGACCCGGACAGGGAGGCCACGAGCAGTACTTC
cdr3_aa: CASSGPGQGGHEQYF
j_call: TRBJ2-7
v_call: TRBV6-1
clone_size: NA
cdr3_length: 15
d_call: TRBD1

cdr3_nt: TGTGCCAGCAGTTTATCGAAGGGGGGGAACACTGAAGCTTTCTTT
cdr3_aa: CASSLSKGGNTEAFF
j_call: TRBJ1-1
v_call: TRBV27
clone_size: NA
cdr3_length: 15
d_call: NA

cdr3_nt: TGTGCCAGCAGCGGTCCGGGACTAGCGGGCTACGAGCAGTACTTC
cdr3_aa: CASSGPGLAGYEQYF
j_call: TRBJ2-7
v_call: TRBV11-2
clone_size: NA
cdr3_length: 15
d_call: TRBD2

cdr3_nt: TGTGCCAGCAGCTTGGGAGGGGGGGGCTCAGAGACCCAGTACTTC
cdr3_aa: CASSLGGGGSETQYF
j_call: TRBJ2-5
v_call: TRBV5-6
clone_size: NA
cdr3_length: 15
d_call: NA

cdr3_nt: TGTGCCAGTAGTAGGTCTGTGGGTGGAGATGAGCAGTTCTTC
cdr3_aa: CASSRSVGGDEQFF
j_call: TRBJ2-1
v_call: TRBV19
clone_size: NA
cdr3_length: 14
d_call: NA

cdr3_nt: TGTGCCAGTTACTCGACAGGGGATAATTCACCCCTCCACTTT
cdr3_aa: CASYSTGDNSPLHF
j_call: TRBJ1-6
v_call: TRBV6-1
clone_size: NA
cdr3_length: 14
d_call: TRBD1

cdr3_nt: TGCGCCAGCAGCCCCCGGACAGGCTTGAACACTGAAGCTTTCTTT
cdr3_aa: CASSPRTGLNTEAFF
j_call: TRBJ1-1
v_call: TRBV4-1
clone_size: NA
cdr3_length: 15
d_call: TRBD1

cdr3_nt: TGTGCCAGCAGCTCCCGAGACAAGCTCAATGAGCAGTTCTTC
cdr3_aa: CASSSRDKLNEQFF
j_call: TRBJ2-1
v_call: TRBV7-9
clone_size: NA
cdr3_length: 14
d_call: NA

cdr3_nt: TGTGCCAGCAGTTACAGTTCGGGGGTTGTCACCGGGGAGCTGTTTTTT
cdr3_aa: CASSYSSGVVTGELFF
j_call: TRBJ2-2
v_call: TRBV6-5
clone_size: NA
cdr3_length: 16
d_call: NA

cdr3_nt: TGTGCCAGCAGTTACTCCGGCGGTAATTCACCCCTCCACTTT
cdr3_aa: CASSYSGGNSPLHF
j_call: TRBJ1-6
v_call: TRBV6-5
clone_size: few
cdr3_length: 14
d_call: NA

cdr3_nt: TGTGCCAGCAGTTCAGGGGGCTATGGCTACACCTTC
cdr3_aa: CASSSGGYGYTF
j_call: TRBJ1-2
v_call: TRBV6-6
clone_size: NA
cdr3_length: 12
d_call: TRBD1

cdr3_nt: TGTGCCAGCAGCTTCCACCGGACAGGGCTTAATGAGCAGTTCTTC
cdr3_aa: CASSFHRTGLNEQFF
j_call: TRBJ2-1
v_call: TRBV13
clone_size: NA
cdr3_length: 15
d_call: TRBD1

cdr3_nt: TGCGCCAGCAGCCAAGTAGATAATGAGCAGTTCTTC
cdr3_aa: CASSQVDNEQFF
j_call: TRBJ2-1
v_call: TRBV4-1
clone_size: NA
cdr3_length: 12
d_call: NA

cdr3_nt: TGTGCCAGCAGCCCATCCCGGGAGACGAACACCGGGGAGCTGTTTTTT
cdr3_aa: CASSPSRETNTGELFF
j_call: TRBJ2-2
v_call: TRBV7-6
clone_size: NA
cdr3_length: 16
d_call: NA

cdr3_nt: TGTGCCAGCAGTGAGACTAGCGGGAGTTCCTACGAGCAGTACTTC
cdr3_aa: CASSETSGSSYEQYF
j_call: TRBJ2-7
v_call: TRBV6-1
clone_size: NA
cdr3_length: 15
d_call: TRBD2

cdr3_nt: TGTGCCAGCAGTTTATCGATTAGCGGCTACAATGAGCAGTTCTTC
cdr3_aa: CASSLSISGYNEQFF
j_call: TRBJ2-1
v_call: TRBV27
clone_size: NA
cdr3_length: 15
d_call: NA

cdr3_nt: TGCGCCAGCAGTGAGTCGCTGGGTTACGAGCAGTACTTC
cdr3_aa: CASSESLGYEQYF
j_call: TRBJ2-7
v_call: TRBV10-1
clone_size: NA
cdr3_length: 13
d_call: NA

cdr3_nt: TGTGCCAGCAGCTGGGGGACTCCCGGCAATGAGCAGTTCTTC
cdr3_aa: CASSWGTPGNEQFF
j_call: TRBJ2-1
v_call: TRBV5-6
clone_size: once
cdr3_length: 14
d_call: NA

cdr3_nt: TGTGCCAGCAGTTTAATTGCAGGGGGCGGGGAAAAACTGTTTTTT
cdr3_aa: CASSLIAGGGEKLFF
j_call: TRBJ1-4
v_call: TRBV27
clone_size: NA
cdr3_length: 15
d_call: TRBD1

cdr3_nt: TGTGCCAGCAGTTACAGGCCGGGTCAGGAACCCCTCCACTTT
cdr3_aa: CASSYRPGQEPLHF
j_call: TRBJ1-6
v_call: TRBV6-6
clone_size: few
cdr3_length: 14
d_call: NA

cdr3_nt: TGTGCCAGCAGTTGGGGCAGGCCTAGCTCCTACGAGCAGTACTTC
cdr3_aa: CASSWGRPSSYEQYF
j_call: TRBJ2-7
v_call: TRBV27
clone_size: NA
cdr3_length: 15
d_call: NA

cdr3_nt: TGTGCCAGCAGCTACGGCGTAGGACGAGGCTCTGGAAACACCATATATTTT
cdr3_aa: CASSYGVGRGSGNTIYF
j_call: TRBJ1-3
v_call: TRBV7-9
clone_size: NA
cdr3_length: 17
d_call: NA

cdr3_nt: TGTGCCTGGGTCTACTGGGACAGGGTGGGCACTGAAGCTTTCTTT
cdr3_aa: CAWVYWDRVGTEAFF
j_call: TRBJ1-1
v_call: TRBV30
clone_size: NA
cdr3_length: 15
d_call: TRBD1

cdr3_nt: TGTGCCAGCAGCGTAGGGCTATCCTACGAGCAGTACTTC
cdr3_aa: CASSVGLSYEQYF
j_call: TRBJ2-7
v_call: TRBV9
clone_size: NA
cdr3_length: 13
d_call: NA

cdr3_nt: TGTGCCAGCAGCCACAGGGAAAATCAGCCCCAGCATTTT
cdr3_aa: CASSHRENQPQHF
j_call: TRBJ1-5
v_call: TRBV11-2
clone_size: few
cdr3_length: 13
d_call: NA

cdr3_nt: TGTGCCAGCAGTTTGCCGGGGGGGCAACTCAATGAGCAGTTCTTC
cdr3_aa: CASSLPGGQLNEQFF
j_call: TRBJ2-1
v_call: TRBV27
clone_size: few
cdr3_length: 15
d_call: TRBD2

cdr3_nt: TGTGCCAGCAGTGCAGAAATGGGGGGATTCTACGAGCAGTACTTC
cdr3_aa: CASSAEMGGFYEQYF
j_call: TRBJ2-7
v_call: TRBV6-1
clone_size: medium-sized
cdr3_length: 15
d_call: NA

cdr3_nt: TGTGCCAGCAGCCAACGGACAGGAGCCGAGCAGTACTTC
cdr3_aa: CASSQRTGAEQYF
j_call: TRBJ2-7
v_call: TRBV13
clone_size: NA
cdr3_length: 13
d_call: TRBD1

cdr3_nt: TGTGCCAGCAGCTTGGGTCTCGGGACAGGGACCAACGAGCAGTACTTC
cdr3_aa: CASSLGLGTGTNEQYF
j_call: TRBJ2-7
v_call: TRBV11-2
clone_size: NA
cdr3_length: 16
d_call: TRBD1

cdr3_nt: TGCGCCAGCAGCCAATTTTGGGGGAAGGAGCAGTACTTC
cdr3_aa: CASSQFWGKEQYF
j_call: TRBJ2-7
v_call: TRBV4-1
clone_size: NA
cdr3_length: 13
d_call: NA

cdr3_nt: TGTGCCAGCAGAAACGAACCCCCAGGGATTGGCTCCTACAATGAGCAGTTCTTC
cdr3_aa: CASRNEPPGIGSYNEQFF
j_call: TRBJ2-1
v_call: TRBV27
clone_size: NA
cdr3_length: 18
d_call: NA

cdr3_nt: TGTGCCAGCAGAAGGGCTACCTCGAACACCGGGGAGCTGTTTTTT
cdr3_aa: CASRRATSNTGELFF
j_call: TRBJ2-2
v_call: TRBV6-1
clone_size: NA
cdr3_length: 15
d_call: NA

cdr3_nt: TGTGCCAGCAGCTTAGACCCCCCGGACAGGTACGACCAGCCCCAGCATTTT
cdr3_aa: CASSLDPPDRYDQPQHF
j_call: TRBJ1-5
v_call: TRBV7-2
clone_size: NA
cdr3_length: 17
d_call: TRBD1

cdr3_nt: TGTGCCTCCGGACTAGCGGGGGGGCCGATCAACACAGATACGCAGTATTTT
cdr3_aa: CASGLAGGPINTDTQYF
j_call: TRBJ2-3
v_call: TRBV9
clone_size: NA
cdr3_length: 17
d_call: TRBD2

cdr3_nt: TGTGCCAGCAGCTCCCCGCGGGGGCCAAGCTCCTACGAGCAGTACTTC
cdr3_aa: CASSSPRGPSSYEQYF
j_call: TRBJ2-7
v_call: TRBV7-9
clone_size: NA
cdr3_length: 16
d_call: NA

cdr3_nt: TGTGCCAGCAGCTTGGGGGATGCTAGCAATCAGCCCCAGCATTTT
cdr3_aa: CASSLGDASNQPQHF
j_call: TRBJ1-5
v_call: TRBV7-9
clone_size: NA
cdr3_length: 15
d_call: NA

cdr3_nt: TGTGCCAGCAGCCAGGAGCAGGGGGGTTTCTACGAGCAGTACTTC
cdr3_aa: CASSQEQGGFYEQYF
j_call: TRBJ2-7
v_call: TRBV4-2
clone_size: NA
cdr3_length: 15
d_call: NA

cdr3_nt: TGTGCCAGCAGCTTATGGGGATTCCCCTACGAGCAGTACTTC
cdr3_aa: CASSLWGFPYEQYF
j_call: TRBJ2-7
v_call: TRBV7-2
clone_size: NA
cdr3_length: 14
d_call: NA

cdr3_nt: TGTGCCAGCAGCCCCAGCGGGCCGTACAATGAGCAGTTCTTC
cdr3_aa: CASSPSGPYNEQFF
j_call: TRBJ2-1
v_call: TRBV11-2
clone_size: NA
cdr3_length: 14
d_call: NA

cdr3_nt: TGCGCCAGCAGCCAGTACCCCGGGACAGGGGGCCATACCTCCTACGAGCAGTACTTC
cdr3_aa: CASSQYPGTGGHTSYEQYF
j_call: TRBJ2-7
v_call: TRBV4-1
clone_size: NA
cdr3_length: 19
d_call: TRBD1

cdr3_nt: TGTGCCAGCAGTGAAGCGAGGCAGTACTATCAGCCCCAGCATTTT
cdr3_aa: CASSEARQYYQPQHF
j_call: TRBJ1-5
v_call: TRBV6-1
clone_size: NA
cdr3_length: 15
d_call: NA

cdr3_nt: TGTGCCAGCTCGCCCTTACAGGGAAACACCGGGGAGCTGTTTTTT
cdr3_aa: CASSPLQGNTGELFF
j_call: TRBJ2-2
v_call: TRBV27
clone_size: once
cdr3_length: 15
d_call: NA

cdr3_nt: TGTGCCAGGGTTGGCCCGGGACTGGGGGTCTACGAGCAGTACTTC
cdr3_aa: CARVGPGLGVYEQYF
j_call: TRBJ2-7
v_call: TRBV6-5
clone_size: NA
cdr3_length: 15
d_call: NA

cdr3_nt: TGTGCCAGCAGCCCGGGACAGGGGGACACTGAAGCTTTCTTT
cdr3_aa: CASSPGQGDTEAFF
j_call: TRBJ1-1
v_call: TRBV13
clone_size: NA
cdr3_length: 14
d_call: TRBD1

cdr3_nt: TGTGCCAGCAGCCAAACCGGGACGGCCAATGAAAAACTGTTTTTT
cdr3_aa: CASSQTGTANEKLFF
j_call: TRBJ1-4
v_call: TRBV4-2
clone_size: NA
cdr3_length: 15
d_call: NA

cdr3_nt: TGTGCCAGCAGCTTATTTGGGGAGATGGACACCGGGGAGCTGTTTTTT
cdr3_aa: CASSLFGEMDTGELFF
j_call: TRBJ2-2
v_call: TRBV7-3
clone_size: NA
cdr3_length: 16
d_call: NA

cdr3_nt: TGTGCCAGCAGTTTATCGGTCGAGGTCTACGAGCAGTACTTC
cdr3_aa: CASSLSVEVYEQYF
j_call: TRBJ2-7
v_call: TRBV27
clone_size: NA
cdr3_length: 14
d_call: NA

cdr3_nt: TGTGCCAGCAGCGCCAGCGACCGGGGCTCTGGAAACACCATATATTTT
cdr3_aa: CASSASDRGSGNTIYF
j_call: TRBJ1-3
v_call: TRBV27
clone_size: once
cdr3_length: 16
d_call: NA

cdr3_nt: TGTGCCAGCAGGGGGTGGGGCAATCAGCCCCAGCATTTT
cdr3_aa: CASRGWGNQPQHF
j_call: TRBJ1-5
v_call: TRBV27
clone_size: NA
cdr3_length: 13
d_call: NA

cdr3_nt: TGTGCCAGCAGTTTAAGCGTCAAGAGCTCCTACAATGAGCAGTTCTTC
cdr3_aa: CASSLSVKSSYNEQFF
j_call: TRBJ2-1
v_call: TRBV27
clone_size: NA
cdr3_length: 16
d_call: NA

cdr3_nt: TGCGCCAGCAGCGTGGGCACGTGGTTCGAGCAGTACTTC
cdr3_aa: CASSVGTWFEQYF
j_call: TRBJ2-7
v_call: TRBV10-2
clone_size: NA
cdr3_length: 13
d_call: NA

cdr3_nt: TGTGCCAGCTCCGGTGGGAGACTAGCGGGGGGATACAATGAGCAGTTCTTC
cdr3_aa: CASSGGRLAGGYNEQFF
j_call: TRBJ2-1
v_call: TRBV2
clone_size: once
cdr3_length: 17
d_call: TRBD2